This is a list of T cell receptor beta chains from one sample in a study of T cell responses to AZD1222 COVID-19 vaccine. The assay was immunoSEQ multiplex PCR, and TCRdb's table has in-frame clones only and misses some. Here the sample spans more than 110,000 clones, 70% to 90% being singletons. Source: peripheral blood, taken on day 0 of AZD1222 vaccination. These receptors all stem from an adult in good health. Each CDR3 is given with its conserved first and last residue. D genes are given only for firm matches. The size of a clone is reported for some rows only, either as once, few or many, or as a class for expanded clones.

TRBV4-3,NA,TRBJ2-2,NA,TGCGCCAGCAGCCATCCAGGAGAGGGCGGGGAGCTGTTTTTT,CASSHPGEGGELFF
TRBV7-2,NA,TRBJ2-7,NA,TGTGCCAGCAGCTGGGGGTCACCTTGGTCCGAGCAGTACTTC,CASSWGSPWSEQYF
TRBV6-1,NA,TRBJ2-7,NA,TGTGCCAGCAGTGAGGCAGGGTTTGGCGAGCAGTACTTC,CASSEAGFGEQYF
TRBV25-1,TRBD1,TRBJ1-2,once,TGTGCCAGCAGTGGGGGAGGGGGCAACTATGGCTACACCTTC,CASSGGGGNYGYTF
TRBV19,NA,TRBJ1-1,NA,TGTGCCAGTAGTATTGGGGCAGGGTTGACTGAAGCTTTCTTT,CASSIGAGLTEAFF
TRBV7-9,NA,TRBJ2-7,NA,TGTGCCAGCAGCGCCCCTGAGGACCTCTACGAGCAGTACTTC,CASSAPEDLYEQYF
TRBV7-2,NA,TRBJ1-3,NA,TGTGCCAGCAGCTTAGCGCTTGGGGGCCCAAACACCATATATTTT,CASSLALGGPNTIYF
TRBV5-1,TRBD1,TRBJ1-2,NA,TGCGCCAGCAGCTTAGAGGGGGCGCTTGGCTACACCTTC,CASSLEGALGYTF
TRBV4-1,TRBD1,TRBJ2-5,NA,TGCGCCAGCAGCCAAGTCACAGGGGTACAAGAGACCCAGTACTTC,CASSQVTGVQETQYF
TRBV9,NA,TRBJ2-7,NA,TGTGCCAGCAGCGTAGCAGGGGTCGCCTACGAGCAGTACTTC,CASSVAGVAYEQYF
TRBV6-5,NA,TRBJ2-2,NA,TGTGCCGGGCGACAAGAAAACACCGGGGAGCTGTTTTTT,CAGRQENTGELFF
TRBV3-1/TRBV3-2,NA,TRBJ1-3,NA,TGTGCCAGCAGTCTGACAGCTGGAAACACCATATATTTT,CASSLTAGNTIYF
TRBV20-1,NA,TRBJ2-7,once,TGCAGTGCTAGTAAGGGAAGGGCGGACGAGCAGTACTTC,CSASKGRADEQYF
TRBV9,NA,TRBJ1-1,NA,TGTGCCAGCAGCGTCGACACGGGCCCGACTGAAGCTTTCTTT,CASSVDTGPTEAFF